Presented here are 19 T cell receptor beta chains from one specimen sequenced in a study of T-cell reconstitution after alpha-beta-depleted transplantation in children. This sample's TCRbeta library carried unique molecular identifier barcodes. From the PCR reads, TCRdb called clonotypes with MiXCR, one entry per CDR3 protein. The sample comprises around 140,000 distinct CDR3 sequences, around 9% of which are singletons, and 18% rests with the top ten. This specimen consisted of PBMCs, mostly from graft donor cells, obtained 180 days after TCRalphabeta/CD19-depleted stem cell transplant. The receptors stem from a female patient between 2 and 10 years old who had a stem cell transplant for congenital amegakaryocytic thrombocytopenia, so the T cells may come from the graft donor.

This clonotype was seen many times. The chain links TRBV3-1 to TRBJ2-1, with 12 bases fitting TRBD1. Germline V CDR1 and CDR2: LGHDT, YNNKEL (reference sequence). V gave up 4 bases and J gave up 14 bases; unmatched junction bases: 15. The CDR3 runs 16 residues. DNA for the CDR3: TGTGCCAGCAGCCGAGCCCGGGACAGGGGGCAGGGCTGGAAGTTCTTC. Amino acid sequence: CASSRARDRGQGWKFF.

This clonotype was picked up many times. The rearrangement links TRBV15 to TRBJ2-1; 8 bases align to TRBD2. The V gene's germline CDR1 is LNHNV and CDR2 YYDKDF (reference sequence). The V gene end was trimmed by 0 bases and the J gene end by 5 bases; junction bases not matched to a gene: 0. The length of the CDR3 is 14 residues. The CDR3, as DNA: TGTGCCACCAGCAGAGAACTAGCGGACAATGAGCAGTTCTTC. This gives the protein CATSRELADNEQFF.

The V gene is TRBV5-1, the J gene TRBJ2-3; TRBD2 agrees at 14 bases. The V segment lost 4 bases and the J segment 2 bases; nucleotides outside the gene matches: 12. The CDR3 runs to 19 residues. From germline, CDR1 is SGHRS and CDR2 YFSETQ. CDR3 loop: CASSPRPWGLAGDTDTQYF. CDR3 bases: TGCGCCAGCAGCCCTCGCCCGTGGGGACTAGCGGGAGACACAGATACGCAGTATTTT.

There are a few counts of this clonotype. The gene calls are TRBV7-9 and TRBJ2-1; D not certain. Trimming stripped 7 bases from V and 10 bases from J, with 11 bases between. Germline lookup yields CDR1 SEHNR and CDR2 FQNEAQ (reference sequence). This CDR3 contains 11 residues. The CDR3 here is CASKVRTEQFF. In DNA form, the CDR3 reads TGTGCCAGCAAGGTCAGAACAGAGCAGTTCTTC.

In this sample, this clonotype turned up many times. V and J are TRBV4-1 and TRBJ2-1; 10 nucleotides match TRBD2. J was trimmed by 3 bases and V by 0 bases; bases with no gene match: 8. The CDR3 extends over 18 amino acids. Germline-derived CDR1 and CDR2 are MGHRA and YSYEKL. CDR3 loop: CASSQEGGLAAHYNEQFF. In nucleotides, the CDR3 is TGCGCCAGCAGCCAAGAAGGAGGACTAGCGGCCCACTACAATGAGCAGTTCTTC.

The table lists this clonotype with a few counts. This chain connects TRBV7-9 to TRBJ2-5, with D possibly TRBD2 on 5 matching bases. The CDR3 spans 13 residues. The V gene lost 3 bases and the J gene lost 5 bases, with 10 bases spanning the gap. In germline, CDR1 is SEHNR, CDR2 FQNEAQ (reference sequence). CDR3 DNA sequence: TGTGCCAGCAGCTTGTTCCTAGCTGAGACCCAGTACTTC. This gives the protein CASSLFLAETQYF.

This clonotype was detected ten times or more. This chain connects TRBV10-3 to TRBJ2-5, with 9 nucleotides matching TRBD1. CDR3 length: 15 residues. Losses at the gene ends were 0 bases for V and 2 bases for J; bases not matched to a gene: 1. The germline V gene encodes CDR1 ENHRY and CDR2 SYGVKD. CDR3 protein: CAISESTGGQETQYF. For the CDR3, the DNA is TGTGCCATCAGTGAGTCGACAGGGGGGCAAGAGACCCAGTACTTC.

This clonotype was observed at least ten times. This chain connects TRBV28 to TRBJ2-7, with a weak D call TRBD1 (7 bases). V was clipped by 3 bases and J by 5 bases, with 14 bases between them. The CDR3 has 14 residues. CDR1 MDHEN and CDR2 SYDVKM come from the germline V gene. CDR3 sequence reads: CASSLAGGSDEQYF. The CDR3 nucleotides are TGTGCCAGCAGTTTGGCAGGGGGGAGCGACGAGCAGTACTTC.

The rearrangement links TRBV5-4 to TRBJ2-7, with 7 bases lining up with TRBD1. CDR3 length: 15 residues. V was pared by 0 bases and J by 0 bases, with 3 bases of the junction left unmatched. Germline-derived CDR1 and CDR2 are SGHNT and YYREEE (reference sequence). The CDR3 protein is CASSLEGAFSYEQYF. CDR3 bases: TGTGCCAGCAGCTTGGAGGGGGCCTTCTCCTACGAGCAGTACTTC.

This clonotype has a count of ten or more. The V call is TRBV7-9, the J call TRBJ2-2, with D perhaps TRBD1 (5 bases). CDR1 SEHNR and CDR2 FQNEAQ come from the germline V gene (reference sequence). V lost 3 bases, J lost 8 bases, and 16 bases lay in between. The CDR3 extends over 15 amino acids. The CDR3 spells CASSFQDSGVGELFF. The CDR3 nucleotides read TGTGCCAGCAGCTTTCAAGACAGTGGAGTGGGGGAGCTGTTTTTT.

This clonotype was recorded many times. CDR3 amino acids: CASSFQSVSGNTIYF. The CDR3 DNA follows: TGTGCCAGCAGTTTCCAGTCCGTTTCTGGAAACACCATATATTTT. The chain combines TRBV6-5 with TRBJ1-3; D ambiguous. Trimming shortened V by 4 bases and J by 1 base, and 11 bases separated the two germline ends. This CDR3 has 15 residues. Germline V lookup: CDR1 MNHEY, CDR2 SVGAGI.

In this sample, this clonotype turned up many times. The J gene is TRBJ1-1, the V gene TRBV7-9, with D tentatively TRBD1 (5 bases). Trimming shortened V by 5 bases and J by 3 bases, and 16 bases separated the two germline ends. Germline CDR1 SEHNR, CDR2 FQNEAQ (reference sequence). This CDR3 has 15 residues. CDR3 loop: CASSPWKGLDTEAFF. The CDR3 region has the DNA TGTGCCAGCAGCCCCTGGAAGGGGTTGGACACTGAAGCTTTCTTT.

This clonotype has only a few counts. Mismatch with germline at one junction end may stem from a read error. J is TRBJ2-7 and V is TRBV30, with D perhaps assigned TRBD1 or TRBD2 (5 bases each). The germline V gene encodes CDR1 GTSNPN and CDR2 SVGIG (reference sequence). The CDR3 spans 13 residues. The CDR3 region has the DNA TGTGCCTGGAGTGTATATCAGGGACCTGGCAGGAACTTC. It specifies CAWSVYQGPGRNF.

Comment on this clonotype: A much larger clonotype is one base distant, so this may be a read error. V gene TRBV9 combines with J gene TRBJ2-3, with D perhaps matching TRBD2 (5 bases). Germline V gives CDR1 SGDLS, CDR2 YYNGEE. The CDR3 is 15 residues long. CDR3 nucleotide sequence: TGTGCCAGCAGCGTAGCCGGGATTAGCACAGATACGCGGTATTTT. Translation: CASSVAGISTDTRYF.

In its sample, this clonotype was seen many times. The chain recombines TRBV5-6 with TRBJ2-3; no reliable D call. The germline V and J ends were trimmed by 0 bases and 0 bases, with 5 bases remaining between them. The CDR3 is made up of 14 amino acids. The germline gives CDR1 SGHDT, CDR2 YYEEEE. CDR3 sequence: CASSLGLSTDTQYF. CDR3 nucleotides: TGTGCCAGCAGCTTGGGCCTAAGCACAGATACGCAGTATTTT.

This clonotype was found many times. The J gene is TRBJ2-7, the V gene TRBV11-1; D possibly corresponds to TRBD2 (7 bases). The germline CDR1 and CDR2 sequences are SGHAT and FQDESV (reference sequence). The CDR3 consists of 15 residues. V dropped 8 bases and J dropped 2 bases, with 19 bases sitting between them. DNA of the CDR3: TGTGCCAGCGCCGGGGGGCCGCATGAGCCCTACGAGCAGTACTTC. Translated: CASAGGPHEPYEQYF.

The V and J genes are TRBV30 and TRBJ1-2; D is ambiguous. Germline V lookup: CDR1 GTSNPN, CDR2 SVGIG (reference sequence). Trimming left V 0 bases short and J 2 bases short, with 13 bases between. The CDR3 length is 15 residues. CDR3 sequence: CAWSVSLGINYGYTF. The DNA for the CDR3 is TGTGCCTGGAGTGTATCCCTGGGTATAAACTATGGCTACACCTTC.

This clonotype was found many times. V is TRBV5-1 and J is TRBJ1-6, with D hard to call. Trimming removed 0 bases at V and 0 bases at J, with 7 bases between. Germline-derived CDR1 and CDR2 are SGHRS and YFSETQ. This CDR3 has 16 amino acids. Here the CDR3 reads CASSLGRSSYNSPLHF. Written as DNA, the CDR3 is TGCGCCAGCAGCTTGGGACGGAGCTCCTATAATTCACCCCTCCACTTT.

This clonotype was observed at least ten times. The genes are TRBV7-7 and TRBJ2-5; 8 bases match TRBD2. The germline V gene encodes CDR1 SSHAT and CDR2 FNYEAQ (reference sequence). This CDR3 has 15 residues. V trimming: 3 bases; J trimming: 2 bases; junction bases outside the gene matches: 5. CDR3 nucleotides: TGTGCCAGCAGCTTCCTAGCGGGCCCTCAAGAGACCCAGTACTTC. This gives the protein CASSFLAGPQETQYF.